These 8 T cell receptor beta chains were sequenced from one sample in a study of T cells after posttransplantation cyclophosphamide (dated by TCRdb to 2016 to 2018). The library was made by the immunoSEQ multiplex PCR assay. In TCRdb, the immuneACCESS table is reduced to in-frame sequences with V and J assigned. These tables do not hold every clone; where another copy was compared, an unresolved V gene accounts for under half, and the others remain unexplained. The sample yields around 3,400 clones; around 78% were counted once. The ten biggest clones cover about a fifth of the sample. The specimen was memory CD8+ T cells sorted from blood. Receptors were obtained from a woman aged 60-70 years in good health, CMV-negative, and a related stem cell transplant donor.

The rearrangement joins TRBV9 to TRBJ1-3; TRBD1 agrees at 7 bases. The CDR3 length is 17 residues. Germline V gene data show CDR1 as SGDLS and CDR2 as YYNGEE. V was clipped by 3 bases and J by 1 base; unmatched bases: 10. DNA for the CDR3: TGTGCCAGCAGCGCCCCACAGGGGCTGGAATCTGGAAACACCATATATTTT. It encodes CASSAPQGLESGNTIYF.

The rearrangement joins TRBV28 to TRBJ2-6; D unresolved. CDR3 size: 13 residues. With 3 bases removed from V and 4 bases from J, the gap between germline ends came to 4 bases. CDR1 and CDR2 (germline): MDHEN, SYDVKM. CDR3 nucleotides: TGTGCCAGCAGTTTGACAGGGGCCAACGTCCTGACTTTC. Encoded protein: CASSLTGANVLTF.

J is TRBJ2-1 and V is TRBV28, with D unclear. The germline CDR1 and CDR2 sequences are MDHEN and SYDVKM. V lost 2 bases to trimming and J lost 4 bases, with 12 bases between them. The CDR3 spans 15 residues. CDR3 in DNA: TGTGCCAGCAGTTTAGGTGGGCCCTTTTACAATGAGCAGTTCTTC. This translates into CASSLGGPFYNEQFF.

This clone is a singleton in its sample. In nucleotides, the CDR3 is TGTGCCAGCAGGCACAGGGGGCCCGGGGAAAAACTGTTTTTT. This codes for CASRHRGPGEKLFF. The chain couples TRBV6-5 to TRBJ1-4; 9 positions agree with TRBD1. V lost 6 bases and J lost 8; bases outside the gene matches: 7. This CDR3 spans 14 amino acids. Germline assignment: CDR1 MNHEY and CDR2 SVGAGI.

The chain combines TRBV28 with TRBJ1-3, with D hard to call. CDR3 length: 14 amino acids. Germline V gene sequence: CDR1 MDHEN, CDR2 SYDVKM. Trimming cost V 6 bases and J 0 bases, with 9 bases left between them. The CDR3 region has the DNA TGTGCCAGCAGGGGTGGGCTCTCTGGAAACACCATATATTTT. Translation gives CASRGGLSGNTIYF.

This clone has just a few counts. The V call is TRBV6-4, the J call TRBJ2-2, with 7 bases that match TRBD1. Trimming at V came to 5 bases and at J to 0 bases, leaving 3 bases not matched to a gene. CDR1 is MRHNA and CDR2 is SNTAGT in the germline V gene. CDR3 length: 15 residues. CDR3 protein: CASSHRGANTGELFF. As DNA, the CDR3 is TGTGCCAGCAGTCACAGGGGAGCGAACACCGGGGAGCTGTTTTTT.

This clone appeared once. J is TRBJ2-1 and V is TRBV6-5; 9 nucleotides line up with TRBD1. V lost 6 bases, J lost 3 bases, and 6 bases stayed unmatched. This CDR3 spans 15 amino acids. Germline V gene lookup returns CDR1 MNHEY and CDR2 SVGAGI. As DNA, the CDR3 is TGTGCCAGCAGAGTATGGGACAGGGACTACAATGAGCAGTTCTTC. The encoded protein is CASRVWDRDYNEQFF.

This rearrangement joins TRBV6-5 to TRBJ1-2; perhaps TRBD1 as D (6 bases). The V gene's germline CDR1 is MNHEY and CDR2 SVGAGI. CDR3 length: 16 residues. The ends were cut back, 2 bases at V and 0 bases at J, with 13 bases in the middle. The DNA of the CDR3 is TGTGCCAGCAGTTACCACTGGACAGATTCTAACTATGGCTACACCTTC. Translation gives CASSYHWTDSNYGYTF.